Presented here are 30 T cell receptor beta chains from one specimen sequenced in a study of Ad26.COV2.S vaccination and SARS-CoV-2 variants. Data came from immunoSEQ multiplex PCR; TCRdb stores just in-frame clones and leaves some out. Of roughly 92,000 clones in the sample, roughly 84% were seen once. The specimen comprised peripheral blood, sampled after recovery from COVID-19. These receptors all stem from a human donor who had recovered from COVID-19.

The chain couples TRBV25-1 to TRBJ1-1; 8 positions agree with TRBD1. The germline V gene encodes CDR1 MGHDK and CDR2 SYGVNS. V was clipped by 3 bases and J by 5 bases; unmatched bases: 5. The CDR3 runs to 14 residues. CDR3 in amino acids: CASSDGQGATEAFF. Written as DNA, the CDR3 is TGTGCCAGCAGTGACGGACAGGGAGCAACTGAAGCTTTCTTT.

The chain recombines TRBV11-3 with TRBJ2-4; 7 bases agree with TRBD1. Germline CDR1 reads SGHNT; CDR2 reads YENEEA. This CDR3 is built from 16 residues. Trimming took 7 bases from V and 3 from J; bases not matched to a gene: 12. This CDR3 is CASNNQGEKDKNIQYF. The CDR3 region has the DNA TGTGCCAGCAACAATCAGGGGGAAAAGGACAAAAACATTCAGTACTTC.

CDR3 bases: TGTGCCAGCAGCCGTCCGACAGACCTAGACTATGGCTACACCTTC. It encodes CASSRPTDLDYGYTF. The chain has TRBV7-9 and TRBJ1-2; D might be TRBD1 (5 bases). This CDR3 region has 15 residues. Germline CDR1 is SEHNR and CDR2 is FQNEAQ (reference sequence). V gave up 5 bases and J gave up 3 bases, with 16 bases separating them.

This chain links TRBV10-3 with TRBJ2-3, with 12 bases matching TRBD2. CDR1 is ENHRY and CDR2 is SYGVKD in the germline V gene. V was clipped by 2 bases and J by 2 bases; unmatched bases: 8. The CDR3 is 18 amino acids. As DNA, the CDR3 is TGTGCCATCAGTGAGACTCGGACTAGCGGGGTGTACACAGATACGCAGTATTTT. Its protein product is CAISETRTSGVYTDTQYF.

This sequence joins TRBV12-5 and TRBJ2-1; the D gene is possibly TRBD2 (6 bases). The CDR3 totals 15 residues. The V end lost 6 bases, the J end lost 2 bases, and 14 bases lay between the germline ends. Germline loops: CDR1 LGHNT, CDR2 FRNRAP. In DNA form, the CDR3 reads TGTGCTAGTGGAACGGGACTTGGCACCTACAATGAGCAGTTCTTC. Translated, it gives CASGTGLGTYNEQFF.

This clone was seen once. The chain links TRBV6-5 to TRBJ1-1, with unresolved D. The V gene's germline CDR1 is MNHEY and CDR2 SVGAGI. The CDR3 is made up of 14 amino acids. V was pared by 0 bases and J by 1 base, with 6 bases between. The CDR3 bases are TGTGCCAGCAGTTACTCGAACAGGAACACTGAAGCTTTCTTT. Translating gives CASSYSNRNTEAFF.

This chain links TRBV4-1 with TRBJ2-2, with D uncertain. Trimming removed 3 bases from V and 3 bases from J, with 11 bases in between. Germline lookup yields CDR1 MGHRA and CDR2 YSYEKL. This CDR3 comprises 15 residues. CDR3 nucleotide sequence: TGCGCCAGCAGCCAGGCGGTCGGTGACACCGGGGAGCTGTTTTTT. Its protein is CASSQAVGDTGELFF.

CDR3 coding DNA: TGTGCCAGCAGCCCTGGGACTGCCACTCCCTACGAGCAGTACTTC. Translating it yields CASSPGTATPYEQYF. The chain carries TRBV6-2 or TRBV6-3 and TRBJ2-7, with a possible D match to TRBD2 (6 bases). CDR1 is MNHEY, CDR2 SVGEGT, per germline. The CDR3 runs 15 residues. Trimming shortened V by 6 bases and J by 2 bases, and 17 bases separated the two germline ends.

The CDR3 sequence: CASSPAGPKRRETQYF. As DNA, the CDR3 is TGTGCCAGCTCACCGGCGGGACCCAAAAGAAGGGAGACCCAGTACTTC. The J gene is TRBJ2-5, the V gene TRBV18; D is possibly TRBD2 (6 bases). CDR3 length equals 16 residues. Germline CDR1 and CDR2: KGHSH and LQKENI. The V and J ends lost 3 bases and 5 bases respectively, with 19 bases between them.

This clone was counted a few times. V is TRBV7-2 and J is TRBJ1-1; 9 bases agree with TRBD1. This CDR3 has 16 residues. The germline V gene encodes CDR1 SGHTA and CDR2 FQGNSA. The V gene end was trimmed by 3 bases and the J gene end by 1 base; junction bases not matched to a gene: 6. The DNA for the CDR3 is TGTGCCAGCAGCTTGCGGACAGGGGCTCGGAACACTGAAGCTTTCTTT. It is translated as CASSLRTGARNTEAFF.

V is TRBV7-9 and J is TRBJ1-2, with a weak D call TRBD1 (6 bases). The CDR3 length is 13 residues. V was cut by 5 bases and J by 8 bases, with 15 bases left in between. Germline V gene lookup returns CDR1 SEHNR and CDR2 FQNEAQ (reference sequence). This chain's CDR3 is CASSQGNREGYTF. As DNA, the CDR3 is TGTGCCAGCAGCCAGGGGAACAGAGAGGGCTACACCTTC.

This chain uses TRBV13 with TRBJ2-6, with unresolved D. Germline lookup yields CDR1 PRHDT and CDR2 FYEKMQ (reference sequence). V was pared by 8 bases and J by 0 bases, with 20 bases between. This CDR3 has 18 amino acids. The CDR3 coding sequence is TGTGCCAGCGGTTGGTTCGGCGTTGGGGACTCTGGGGCCAACGTCCTGACTTTC. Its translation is CASGWFGVGDSGANVLTF.

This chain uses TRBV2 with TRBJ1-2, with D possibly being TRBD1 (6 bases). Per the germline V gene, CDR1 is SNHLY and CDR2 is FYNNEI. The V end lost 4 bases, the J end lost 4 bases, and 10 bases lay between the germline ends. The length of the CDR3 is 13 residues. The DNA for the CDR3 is TGTGCCAGCAGTGTGGCCAGGGGCTATGGCTACACCTTC. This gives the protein CASSVARGYGYTF.

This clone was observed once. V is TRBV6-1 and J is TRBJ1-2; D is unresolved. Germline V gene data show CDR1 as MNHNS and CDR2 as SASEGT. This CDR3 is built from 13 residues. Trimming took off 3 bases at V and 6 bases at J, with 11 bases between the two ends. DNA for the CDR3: TGTGCCAGCAGTGATGGGGTCGTGGATGGCTACACCTTC. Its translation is CASSDGVVDGYTF.

CDR3 bases: TGTGCCAGCAGCGTAGGCCGAGCGGAGGGGGAGACCCAGTACTTC. Translating gives CASSVGRAEGETQYF. This rearrangement joins TRBV9 to TRBJ2-5; perhaps TRBD2 as D (6 bases). Germline CDR1 and CDR2: SGDLS and YYNGEE. The CDR3 spans 15 residues. V shed 0 bases and J shed 5 bases, with 14 bases lying between them.

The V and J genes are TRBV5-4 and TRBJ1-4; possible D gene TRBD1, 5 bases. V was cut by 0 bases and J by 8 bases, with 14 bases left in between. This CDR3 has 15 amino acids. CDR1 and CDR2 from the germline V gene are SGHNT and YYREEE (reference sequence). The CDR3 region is CASSLEPGIREKLFF. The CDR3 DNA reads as TGTGCCAGCAGCTTGGAGCCAGGGATCAGGGAAAAACTGTTTTTT.

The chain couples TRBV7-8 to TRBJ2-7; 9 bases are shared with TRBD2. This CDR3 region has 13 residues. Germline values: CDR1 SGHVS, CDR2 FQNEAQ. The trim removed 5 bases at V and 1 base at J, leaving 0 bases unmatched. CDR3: CASSAGGSYEQYF. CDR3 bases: TGTGCCAGCAGCGCGGGGGGGTCCTACGAGCAGTACTTC.

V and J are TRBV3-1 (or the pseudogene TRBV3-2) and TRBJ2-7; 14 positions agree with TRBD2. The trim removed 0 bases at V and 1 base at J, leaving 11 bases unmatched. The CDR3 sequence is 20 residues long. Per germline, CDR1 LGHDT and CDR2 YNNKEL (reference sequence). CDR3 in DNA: TGTGCCAGCAGCCAAGAGCCCGGGACTAGCGGGAGAAGGGGGTCCTACGAGCAGTACTTC. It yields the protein CASSQEPGTSGRRGSYEQYF.

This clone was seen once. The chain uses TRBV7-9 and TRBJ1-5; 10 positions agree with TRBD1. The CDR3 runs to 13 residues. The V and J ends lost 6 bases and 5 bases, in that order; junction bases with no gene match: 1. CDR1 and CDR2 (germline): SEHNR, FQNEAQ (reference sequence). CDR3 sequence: CASSGTGDQPQHF. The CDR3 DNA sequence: TGTGCCAGCAGTGGGACAGGGGATCAGCCCCAGCATTTT.

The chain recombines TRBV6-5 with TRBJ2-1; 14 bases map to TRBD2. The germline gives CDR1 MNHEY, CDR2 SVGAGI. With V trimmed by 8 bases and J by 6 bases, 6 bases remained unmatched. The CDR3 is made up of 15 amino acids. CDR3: CASASGTSGSNEQFF. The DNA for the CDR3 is TGTGCCAGCGCCTCCGGGACTAGCGGGAGCAATGAGCAGTTCTTC.

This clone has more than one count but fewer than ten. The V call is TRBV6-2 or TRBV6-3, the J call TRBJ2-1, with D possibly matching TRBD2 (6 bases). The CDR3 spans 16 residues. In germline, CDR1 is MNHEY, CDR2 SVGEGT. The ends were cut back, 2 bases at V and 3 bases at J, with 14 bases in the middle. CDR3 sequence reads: CASSYLLSSVYNEQFF. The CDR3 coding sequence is TGTGCCAGCAGTTACCTGTTGTCTAGCGTCTACAATGAGCAGTTCTTC.

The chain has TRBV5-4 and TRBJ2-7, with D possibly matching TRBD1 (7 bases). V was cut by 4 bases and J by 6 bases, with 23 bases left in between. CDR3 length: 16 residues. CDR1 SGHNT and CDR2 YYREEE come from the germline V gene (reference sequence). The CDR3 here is CASSGRGNGGGGEQYF. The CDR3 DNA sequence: TGTGCCAGCAGCGGACGGGGAAATGGAGGGGGCGGCGAGCAGTACTTC.

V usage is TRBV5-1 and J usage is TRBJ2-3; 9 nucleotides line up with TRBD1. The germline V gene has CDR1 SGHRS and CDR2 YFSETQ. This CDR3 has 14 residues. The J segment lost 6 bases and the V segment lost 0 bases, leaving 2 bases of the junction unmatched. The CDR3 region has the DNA TGCGCCAGCAGCTTGGGGACAGGGGTCGATACGCAGTATTTT. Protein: CASSLGTGVDTQYF.

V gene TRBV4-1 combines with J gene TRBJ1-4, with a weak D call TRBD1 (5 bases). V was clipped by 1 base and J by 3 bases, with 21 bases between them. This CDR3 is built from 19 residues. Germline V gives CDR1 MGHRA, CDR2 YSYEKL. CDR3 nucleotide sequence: TGCGCCAGCAGCCAAGTCCGGTTCAGGGTCCGCCTGGCTAATGAAAAACTGTTTTTT. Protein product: CASSQVRFRVRLANEKLFF.

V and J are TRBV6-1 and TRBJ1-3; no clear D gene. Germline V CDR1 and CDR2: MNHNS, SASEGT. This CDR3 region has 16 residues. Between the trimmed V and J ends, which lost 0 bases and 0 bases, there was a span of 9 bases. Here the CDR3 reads CASSEALGISGNTIYF. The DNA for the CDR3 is TGTGCCAGCAGTGAAGCGCTAGGGATCTCTGGAAACACCATATATTTT.

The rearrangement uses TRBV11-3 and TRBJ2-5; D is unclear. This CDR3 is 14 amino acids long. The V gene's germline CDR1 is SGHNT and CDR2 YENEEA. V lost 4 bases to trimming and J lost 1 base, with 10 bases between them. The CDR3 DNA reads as TGTGCCAGCAGCTCCAGACAAAGCCAAGAGACCCAGTACTTC. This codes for CASSSRQSQETQYF.

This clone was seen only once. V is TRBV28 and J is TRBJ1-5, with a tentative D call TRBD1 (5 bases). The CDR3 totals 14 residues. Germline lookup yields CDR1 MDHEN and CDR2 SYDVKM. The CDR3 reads CGTYRGFRDQPQHF. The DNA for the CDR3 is TGTGGCACGTATAGGGGATTTAGGGATCAGCCCCAGCATTTT.

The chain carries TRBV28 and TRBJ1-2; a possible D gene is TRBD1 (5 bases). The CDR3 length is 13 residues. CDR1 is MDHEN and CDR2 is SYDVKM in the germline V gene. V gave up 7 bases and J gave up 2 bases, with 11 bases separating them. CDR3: CASTRDSNYGYTF. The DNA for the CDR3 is TGTGCCAGCACTAGAGACAGCAACTATGGCTACACCTTC.

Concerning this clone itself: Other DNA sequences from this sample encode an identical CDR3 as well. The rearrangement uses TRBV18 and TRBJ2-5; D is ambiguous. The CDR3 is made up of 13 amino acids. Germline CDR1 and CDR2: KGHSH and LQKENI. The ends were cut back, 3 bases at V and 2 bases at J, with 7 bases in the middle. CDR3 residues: CASSPGLQETQYF. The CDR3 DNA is TGTGCCAGCTCACCGGGCTTGCAAGAGACCCAGTACTTC.

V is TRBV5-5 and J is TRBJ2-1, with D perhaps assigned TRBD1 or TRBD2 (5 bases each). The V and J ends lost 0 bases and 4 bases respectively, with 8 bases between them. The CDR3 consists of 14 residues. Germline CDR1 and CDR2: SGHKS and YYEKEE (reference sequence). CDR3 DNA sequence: TGTGCCAGCAGCTTGGTGTGGGGGTACAATGAGCAGTTCTTC. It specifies CASSLVWGYNEQFF.